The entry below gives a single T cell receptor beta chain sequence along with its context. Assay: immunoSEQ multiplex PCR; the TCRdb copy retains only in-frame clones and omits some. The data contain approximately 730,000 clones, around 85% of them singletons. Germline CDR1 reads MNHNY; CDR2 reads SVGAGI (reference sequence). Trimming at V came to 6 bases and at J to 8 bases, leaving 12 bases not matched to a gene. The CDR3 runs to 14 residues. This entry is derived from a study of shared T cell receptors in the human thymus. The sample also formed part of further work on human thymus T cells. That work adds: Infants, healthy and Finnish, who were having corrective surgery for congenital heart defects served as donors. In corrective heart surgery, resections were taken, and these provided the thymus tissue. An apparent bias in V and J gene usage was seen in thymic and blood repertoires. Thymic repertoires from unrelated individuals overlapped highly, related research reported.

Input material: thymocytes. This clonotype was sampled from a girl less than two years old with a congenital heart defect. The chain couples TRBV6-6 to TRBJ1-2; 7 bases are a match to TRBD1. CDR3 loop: CASSPPGGSRGYTF. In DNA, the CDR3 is TGTGCCAGCAGCCCCCCAGGGGGGAGTCGCGGCTACACCTTC.